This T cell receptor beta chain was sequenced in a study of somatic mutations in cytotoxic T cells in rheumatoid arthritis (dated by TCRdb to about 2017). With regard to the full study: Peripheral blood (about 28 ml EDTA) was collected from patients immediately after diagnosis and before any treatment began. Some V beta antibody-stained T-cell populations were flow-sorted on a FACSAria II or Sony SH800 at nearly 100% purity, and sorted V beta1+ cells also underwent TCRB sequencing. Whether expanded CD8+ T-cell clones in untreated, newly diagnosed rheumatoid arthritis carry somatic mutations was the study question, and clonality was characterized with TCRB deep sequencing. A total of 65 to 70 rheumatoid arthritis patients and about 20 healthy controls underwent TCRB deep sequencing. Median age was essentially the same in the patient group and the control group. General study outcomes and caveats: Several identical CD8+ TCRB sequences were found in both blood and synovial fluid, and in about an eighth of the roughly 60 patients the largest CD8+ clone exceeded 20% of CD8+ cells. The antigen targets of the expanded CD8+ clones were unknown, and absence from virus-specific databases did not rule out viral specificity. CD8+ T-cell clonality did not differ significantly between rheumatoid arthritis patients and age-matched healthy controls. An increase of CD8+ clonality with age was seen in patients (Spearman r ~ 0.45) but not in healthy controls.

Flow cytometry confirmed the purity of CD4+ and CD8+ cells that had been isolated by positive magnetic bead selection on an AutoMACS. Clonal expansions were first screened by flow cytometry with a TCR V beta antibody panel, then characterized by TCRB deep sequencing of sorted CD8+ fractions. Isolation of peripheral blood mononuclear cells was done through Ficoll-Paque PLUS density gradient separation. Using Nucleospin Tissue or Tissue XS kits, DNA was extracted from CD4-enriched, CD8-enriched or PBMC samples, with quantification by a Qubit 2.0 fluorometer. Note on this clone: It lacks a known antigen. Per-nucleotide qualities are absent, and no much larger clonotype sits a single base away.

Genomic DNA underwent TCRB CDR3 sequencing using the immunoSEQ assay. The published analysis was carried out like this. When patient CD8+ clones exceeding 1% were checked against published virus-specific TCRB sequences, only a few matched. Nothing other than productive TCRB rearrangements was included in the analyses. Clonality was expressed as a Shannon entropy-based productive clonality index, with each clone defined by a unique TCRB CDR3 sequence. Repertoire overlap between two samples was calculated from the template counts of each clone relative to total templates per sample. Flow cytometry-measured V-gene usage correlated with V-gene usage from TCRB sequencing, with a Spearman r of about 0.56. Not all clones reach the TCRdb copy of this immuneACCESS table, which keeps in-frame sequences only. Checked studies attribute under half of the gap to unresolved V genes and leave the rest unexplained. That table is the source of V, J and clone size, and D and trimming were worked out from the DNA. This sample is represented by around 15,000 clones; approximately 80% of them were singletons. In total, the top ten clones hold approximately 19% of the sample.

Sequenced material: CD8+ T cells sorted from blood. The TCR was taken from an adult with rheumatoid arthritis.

The CDR3 region reads CASSLGGGTEAFF. The DNA sequence follows: TGTGCCAGCAGCTTGGGAGGGGGCACTGAAGCTTTCTTT. This receptor chain uses TRBV5-6 and TRBJ1-1; perhaps TRBD1 is the D gene, with 6 bases matching. From its cysteine to its phenylalanine, the CDR3 spans 13 amino acids. The CDR3 DNA has 39 bases and is translated from base 1. Looking up the germline V gene yields CDR1 SGHDT and CDR2 YYEEEE. A distance of 7 bases separates the germline ends of V and J, which lose 0 bases and 4 bases respectively.